This T cell receptor beta chain was observed in a study of low-dose radiotherapy and immunotherapy resistance in tumors (dated by TCRdb to between 2021 and 2024). Background on the whole study: In Cohort 1, each fraction delivered 0.5 Gy every 2 weeks, and the prescribed total PTV dose was 6.5 Gy. In Cohort 2, 1 Gy per fraction was delivered every two weeks, for a total of 13 Gy over 26 weeks. Nivolumab was administered intravenously as a 240 mg flat dose every two weeks, and ipilimumab was administered intravenously at 1 mg/kg every six weeks. Eight patients were included in the translational analysis: three from the first dose cohort and the first five from the second dose cohort. Randomization of trial participants into treatment groups was not performed. Cyclophosphamide 200 mg/m2 was given intravenously every two weeks, one day before each radiation and immunotherapy administration. Aspirin 300 mg was taken orally once daily by patients for four cycles, starting on cycle 1 day 1.

V is cut by 2 bases and J by 7 bases, and the space between the germline ends is 17 bases. CDR1 and CDR2 were assigned from the germline V gene as SGHAT and FQNNGV. Inclusive of the bounding cysteine and phenylalanine, the CDR3 is 15 residues long. The DNA shown is the 45-base CDR3, in frame from base 1. To make first-strand cDNA, Superscript III was used along with a set of TRAV- and TRBV-specific primers so that both the TCRalpha and TCRbeta chains were covered. A roughly 18-cycle PCR with Phusion amplified the TCRs, pairing a constant-region primer with the adapter that was attached to the V primers. The isolated mRNA was amplified using the MessageAmp II aRNA Amplification Kit, with in vitro transcription performed for around 16 hours at 37 degrees C. mRNA for TCR sequencing was isolated with the Dynabeads mRNA DIRECT Purification Kit. Indexed Illumina adapters were added in a second approximately 25-cycle Phusion PCR, and the resulting products were purified with AMPure XP beads. On the authors' methods: Custom Perl scripts pooled TCR sequences encoding the same protein, removed out-of-frame sequences and computed each clonotype's abundance. Any TCR sequence backed by just one read was left out of the analysis. Among the metrics used to describe the repertoires were Shannon entropy, Gini index, clonality, richness, and the frequency of TCRs shared between repertoires. The public reads were reanalyzed by TCRdb: fastp trimming at Q25, MiXCR alignment, in-frame beta chains only. CDR3 protein duplicates are merged, each entry listing the most common genes and DNA. Here the V and J calls rest on TCRdb's processing, not on the authors' analysis. The sample yields around 17,000 distinct CDR3 sequences; approximately 63% were counted once. Approximately 5% of the sample lies in the top ten.

About this clonotype: Its cognate antigen has yet to be identified. No clone much larger than this one lies a single base away; base qualities are absent.

The donors came from RACIN, which was a single-arm phase I dose-escalation trial that paired nivolumab and ipilimumab with aspirin, low-dose cyclophosphamide and low-dose radiotherapy. To be eligible, a patient needed to have an advanced solid tumor that was TIL-negative. The chain is made from TRBV11-2 and TRBJ2-5; the D gene is possibly TRBD2, with 6 bases matching. The source is a human donor with advanced metastatic prostate, ovarian, gallbladder or colorectal cancer (not recorded which). This table probably holds off-target reads from a library built for another chain. This receptor has the CDR3 CASSLSGFGEATQYF. The nucleotide sequence is TGTGCCAGCAGCTTAAGCGGGTTCGGAGAAGCGACCCAGTACTTC.